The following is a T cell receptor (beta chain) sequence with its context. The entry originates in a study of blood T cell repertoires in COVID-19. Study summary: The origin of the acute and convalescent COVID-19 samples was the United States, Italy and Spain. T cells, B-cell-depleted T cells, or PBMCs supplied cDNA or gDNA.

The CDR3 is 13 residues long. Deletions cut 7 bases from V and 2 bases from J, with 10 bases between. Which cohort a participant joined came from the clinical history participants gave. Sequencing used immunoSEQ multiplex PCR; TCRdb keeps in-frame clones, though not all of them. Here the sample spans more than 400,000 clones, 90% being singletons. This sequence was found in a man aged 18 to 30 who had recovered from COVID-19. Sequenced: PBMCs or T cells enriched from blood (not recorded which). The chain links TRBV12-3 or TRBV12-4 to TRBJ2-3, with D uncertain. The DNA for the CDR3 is TGTGCCAGCATTCCCAGTATCACAGATACGCAGTATTTT. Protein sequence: CASIPSITDTQYF.